Each of the 30 T cell receptor beta chains below was sequenced from the same sample in a study of blood T cell repertoires in COVID-19. The assay was immunoSEQ multiplex PCR, and TCRdb's table has in-frame clones only and misses some. Altogether about 240,000 clones are present, about 80% being singletons, with the ten largest covering 9.6%. The sequenced material came from peripheral blood. The receptors originated from a woman of 80 years or more with acute or convalescent COVID-19.

The V and J genes are TRBV24-1 and TRBJ2-1; 9 nucleotides align to TRBD1. CDR1 is KGHDR, CDR2 SFDVKD, per germline. The J segment lost 8 bases and the V segment lost 6 bases, leaving 7 bases of the junction unmatched. The CDR3 spans 14 residues. For the CDR3, the DNA is TGTGCCACCAGTAAGGGACAGGGTATCTATGAGCAGTTCTTC. Translation gives CATSKGQGIYEQFF.

This clone appeared a few times. CDR3 amino acids: CAWTRQTGIRGAFF. CDR3 sequence (DNA): TGTGCCTGGACCCGACAGACAGGGATTCGTGGAGCTTTCTTT. This sequence joins TRBV30 and TRBJ1-1; 7 nucleotides match TRBD1. This CDR3 spans 14 amino acids. Germline CDR1 is GTSNPN and CDR2 is SVGIG (reference sequence). J gave up 10 bases and V 4 bases, and 15 bases lay outside the gene matches.

The genes are TRBV28 and TRBJ2-2; 8 bases match TRBD2. The germline CDR1 and CDR2 sequences are MDHEN and SYDVKM. The CDR3 sequence is 15 residues long. With V trimmed by 6 bases and J by 7 bases, 10 bases remained unmatched. The CDR3 sequence is CASRQGLAGVGELFF. The CDR3 bases are TGTGCCAGCAGACAAGGACTAGCCGGAGTCGGGGAGCTGTTTTTT.

The rearrangement uses TRBV7-2 and TRBJ1-2, with D possibly TRBD1 on 6 matching bases. The germline CDR1 and CDR2 sequences are SGHTA and FQGNSA. With 4 bases removed from V and 5 bases from J, the gap between germline ends came to 14 bases. This CDR3 has 14 amino acids. The CDR3 nucleotides read TGTGCCAGCAGCTCTCAGGGGATAGGGTATGGCTACACCTTC. This sequence encodes CASSSQGIGYGYTF.

The V gene is TRBV28, the J gene TRBJ1-2; D is possibly TRBD1 (6 bases). This CDR3 spans 13 amino acids. From germline, CDR1 is MDHEN and CDR2 SYDVKM. Trimming took 5 bases from V and 3 from J, leaving 10 bases between them. This chain's CDR3 is CASSQQGYYGYTF. CDR3 nucleotides: TGTGCCAGCAGTCAACAGGGATACTATGGCTACACCTTC.

The gene calls are TRBV7-8 and TRBJ1-1, with a tentative D call TRBD1 (6 bases). V was shortened by 0 bases and J by 4 bases, with 12 bases between the two germline ends. The germline V gene has CDR1 SGHVS and CDR2 FQNEAQ. The CDR3 sequence is 15 residues long. The CDR3: CASSLAVGGGTEAFF. The DNA of the CDR3 is TGTGCCAGCAGCTTAGCGGTGGGAGGGGGCACTGAAGCTTTCTTT.

V gene TRBV12-3 or TRBV12-4 combines with J gene TRBJ1-6, with D possibly being TRBD1 (5 bases). The CDR3 totals 12 residues. The CDR3 coding sequence is TGTGCGACGGGGGAGGGGAATTCACCCCTCCACTTT. Translation gives CATGEGNSPLHF.

The CDR3 DNA follows: TGTGCCAGCAGCCAAGGTCTCGACTATGGCTACACCTTC. Protein product: CASSQGLDYGYTF. The rearrangement links TRBV3-1 (or the pseudogene TRBV3-2) to TRBJ1-2; D gene unclear. From germline, CDR1 is LGHDT and CDR2 YNNKEL (reference sequence). The CDR3 loop spans 13 amino acids. V was trimmed by 1 base and J by 3 bases, leaving 6 bases between them.

V is TRBV19 and J is TRBJ2-3; 14 bases are shared with TRBD2. This CDR3 is built from 17 residues. CDR1 is LNHDA, CDR2 SQIVND, per germline (reference sequence). Trimming at V came to 3 bases and at J to 3 bases, leaving 5 bases not matched to a gene. CDR3 region: CASSMGTSGGRTDTQYF. DNA of the CDR3: TGTGCCAGTAGTATGGGGACTAGCGGGGGACGAACAGATACGCAGTATTTT.

DNA of the CDR3: TGTGCCAGCAGAACCTGGGACTCCAGTGGGAACTATGGCTACACCTTC. Its protein is CASRTWDSSGNYGYTF. V gene TRBV2 combines with J gene TRBJ1-2; D might be TRBD1 (5 bases). This CDR3 comprises 16 residues. The germline V and J ends were trimmed by 6 bases and 2 bases, with 19 bases remaining between them. CDR1 and CDR2 from the germline V gene are SNHLY and FYNNEI.

The genes are TRBV15 and TRBJ2-3, with 7 bases aligning to TRBD1. The CDR3 has 16 amino acids. The germline gives CDR1 LNHNV, CDR2 YYDKDF (reference sequence). Germline trimming cut 8 bases from V and 3 bases from J; bases unmatched to any gene: 14. In DNA form, the CDR3 reads TGTGCCACCCACGATTCCGGGACAGCTTATACAGATACGCAGTATTTT. Translating it yields CATHDSGTAYTDTQYF.

This chain connects TRBV9 to TRBJ1-6, with TRBD1 identical over 12 bases. The CDR3 is 15 residues long. Germline-derived CDR1 and CDR2 are SGDLS and YYNGEE. Trimming at V came to 3 bases and at J to 9 bases, leaving 4 bases not matched to a gene. In nucleotides, the CDR3 is TGTGCCAGCAGCGAGGAGGGACAGGGGGCTTCACCCCTCCACTTT. The encoded protein is CASSEEGQGASPLHF.

The V gene is TRBV27, the J gene TRBJ1-2, with TRBD1 identical over 8 bases. With 4 bases clipped from V and 6 bases from J, the junction kept 7 bases outside the gene matches. The CDR3 runs 14 residues. CDR1 MNHEY and CDR2 SMNVEV come from the germline V gene (reference sequence). As DNA, the CDR3 is TGTGCCAGCAGTTCCGACGGACAGGGCAATGGCTACACCTTC. Protein: CASSSDGQGNGYTF.

The rearrangement joins TRBV5-1 to TRBJ2-3; D perhaps matches TRBD2 (5 bases). The germline gives CDR1 SGHRS, CDR2 YFSETQ. V lost 4 bases and J 3 bases, leaving 6 bases between the germline ends. This CDR3 has 12 amino acids. The CDR3 loop is CASSPGTDTQYF. The CDR3 DNA reads as TGCGCCAGCAGCCCGGGGACAGATACGCAGTATTTT.

The CDR3: CASSLQGLNSPLHF. CDR3 nucleotide sequence: TGTGCCAGCAGTCTTCAGGGCCTTAATTCACCCCTCCACTTT. The rearrangement uses TRBV2 and TRBJ1-6; D is possibly TRBD1 (5 bases). The ends were cut back, 5 bases at V and 6 bases at J, with 11 bases in the middle. The CDR3 loop spans 14 amino acids. Germline V gives CDR1 SNHLY, CDR2 FYNNEI. The full variable domain, completed using reference TRBV2 and TRBJ1-6, is EPEVTQTPSHQVTQMGQEVILRCVPISNHLYFYWYRQILGQKVEFLVSFYNNEISEKSEIFDDQFSVERPDGSNFTLKIRSTKLEDSAMYFCASSLQGLNSPLHFGNGTRLTVT.

Concerning this clone: Germline is not matched at one junction end, which may reflect a read error. The gene calls are TRBV30 and TRBJ1-2, with 8 bases that match TRBD1. CDR3 size: 12 residues. Germline-derived CDR1 and CDR2 are GTSNPN and SVGIG (reference sequence). CDR3 loop: CAWSPWGQEAVF. As DNA, the CDR3 is TGTGCCTGGAGTCCTTGGGGACAGGAGGCCGTCTTC. The full variable domain, with the rest looked up from reference TRBV30 and TRBJ1-2, is SQTIHQWPATLVQPVGSPLSLECTVEGTSNPNLYWYRQAAGRGLQLLFYSVGIGQISSEVPQNLSASRPQDRQFILSSKKLLLSDSGFYLCAWSPWGQEAVFGSGTRLTVV.

The V gene is TRBV21-1, the J gene TRBJ1-2; the D call of TRBD1 is as the table states it, not checked on the DNA. TRBV21-1 is a documented pseudogene. This CDR3 is 17 amino acids long. The CDR3 DNA reads as TGTGCCAGCAGCAAACCCATTCGGGCGGCGCAGGGGGCGAGCTACACCTTC. Translating gives CASSKPIRAAQGASYTF.

This clone was detected only a few times. The chain links TRBV5-6 to TRBJ1-2; 10 nucleotides align to TRBD1. Per the germline V gene, CDR1 is SGHDT and CDR2 is YYEEEE. The J segment lost 8 bases and the V segment lost 4 bases, leaving 5 bases of the junction unmatched. The CDR3 totals 13 residues. CDR3 protein: CASSLTGGEGYTF. For the CDR3, the DNA is TGTGCCAGCAGCCTGACAGGGGGCGAGGGCTACACCTTC.

This chain connects TRBV6-1 to TRBJ1-5, with 7 bases that match TRBD1. CDR3 length equals 15 residues. The J segment lost 3 bases and the V segment lost 3 bases, leaving 5 bases of the junction unmatched. Looked up from germline, CDR1 is MNHNS and CDR2 is SASEGT. In nucleotides, the CDR3 is TGTGCCAGCAGTGAGGGGGACAGACCCAATCAGCCCCAGCATTTT. Protein: CASSEGDRPNQPQHF.

This clone was seen more than once but under ten times. This chain joins TRBV20-1 and TRBJ1-5, with no clear D. Germline CDR1 is DFQATT and CDR2 is SNEGSKA (reference sequence). With 3 bases removed from V and 0 bases from J, the gap between germline ends came to 12 bases. This CDR3 is built from 15 residues. CDR3 DNA: TGCAGTGCTAGTGACACCTACTATAGCAATCAGCCCCAGCATTTT. As protein: CSASDTYYSNQPQHF.

This chain connects TRBV6-5 to TRBJ2-7, with a possible D match to TRBD2 (6 bases). The V and J ends lost 4 bases and 2 bases respectively, with 9 bases between them. CDR3 length equals 13 residues. Germline CDR1 is MNHEY and CDR2 is SVGAGI. The CDR3, as DNA: TGTGCCAGCAGTTTGGGACTGCCCTACGAGCAGTACTTC. Its translation is CASSLGLPYEQYF.

The chain has TRBV3-1 (or the pseudogene TRBV3-2) and TRBJ2-2, with TRBD2 matching over 14 bases. This CDR3 comprises 16 residues. With 1 base clipped from V and 6 bases from J, the junction kept 1 base outside the gene matches. Germline V lookup: CDR1 LGHDT, CDR2 YNNKEL (reference sequence). The CDR3 sequence is CASSQGGLAGAGELFF. CDR3 in DNA: TGTGCCAGCAGCCAAGGGGGACTAGCGGGGGCCGGGGAGCTGTTTTTT.

The chain uses TRBV7-9 and TRBJ1-2, with D possibly matching TRBD1 (5 bases). Looked up from germline, CDR1 is SEHNR and CDR2 is FQNEAQ (reference sequence). The CDR3 is made up of 13 amino acids. The ends were cut back, 1 base at V and 5 bases at J, with 8 bases in the middle. This chain's CDR3 is CASSLVGGYGYTF. The CDR3 DNA follows: TGTGCCAGCAGCTTAGTCGGGGGTTATGGCTACACCTTC.

The chain uses TRBV5-1 and TRBJ2-7, with TRBD2 identical over 10 bases. V gave up 0 bases and J gave up 2 bases; unmatched junction bases: 8. The CDR3 consists of 17 residues. From germline, CDR1 is SGHRS and CDR2 YFSETQ. The CDR3 DNA reads TGCGCCAGCAGCTTGGCCCTTCTAGCGGGGGACCCCTACGAGCAGTACTTC. Protein product: CASSLALLAGDPYEQYF.

Only one count was recorded for this clone. At one boundary the junction diverges from the germline segment, which might be a read error. The chain is built from TRBV6-1 and TRBJ2-1; D is perhaps TRBD2 (7 bases). CDR3 length equals 11 residues. Germline CDR1 is MNHNS and CDR2 is SASEGT. The CDR3 reads CSLGGPNEQFF. In DNA, the CDR3 is TGCTCCTTGGGGGGGCCCAATGAGCAGTTCTTC.

V gene TRBV3-1 (or the pseudogene TRBV3-2) combines with J gene TRBJ2-1, with D possibly matching TRBD1 (10 bases). The germline V gene encodes CDR1 LGHDT and CDR2 YNNKEL (reference sequence). Trimming cost V 4 bases and J 8 bases, with 33 bases left between them. The CDR3 consists of 20 residues. The CDR3 DNA reads as TGTGCCAGCAGCCTGGGACAGGGGAAAACCGGGACTAGCAATGTCTATGAGCAGTTCTTC. Translation gives CASSLGQGKTGTSNVYEQFF.

The CDR3 region has the DNA TGCGCCAGCAGCTTGGAGCGGTGGCCTTACCACCAGATCACAGATACGCAGTATTTT. As protein: CASSLERWPYHQITDTQYF. The chain joins TRBV5-1 to TRBJ2-3; D possibly corresponds to TRBD2 (5 bases). In germline, CDR1 is SGHRS, CDR2 YFSETQ. V was shortened by 0 bases and J by 2 bases, with 22 bases between the two germline ends. This CDR3 has 19 amino acids.

This sequence joins TRBV7-6 and TRBJ2-7; TRBD1 aligns across 10 bases. J gave up 3 bases and V 5 bases, and 10 bases lay outside the gene matches. This CDR3 comprises 16 residues. The germline V gene has CDR1 SGHVS and CDR2 FNYEAQ. The CDR3 spells CASSTPSGQGIYEQYF. In DNA, the CDR3 is TGTGCCAGCAGCACGCCCTCGGGACAGGGGATCTACGAGCAGTACTTC.

The rearrangement uses TRBV6-5 and TRBJ2-2; TRBD1 matches 9 bases. The CDR3 is 15 residues long. CDR1 is MNHEY, CDR2 SVGAGI, per germline. The J segment lost 3 bases and the V segment lost 7 bases, leaving 6 bases of the junction unmatched. The CDR3 sequence: CASNLQGAHTGELFF. CDR3 nucleotide sequence: TGTGCCAGCAACCTACAGGGGGCGCACACCGGGGAGCTGTTTTTT.

The genes are TRBV7-8 and TRBJ1-5; 9 positions agree with TRBD1. The CDR3 is made up of 19 amino acids. V was clipped by 2 bases and J by 0 bases; unmatched bases: 11. Germline V gene lookup returns CDR1 SGHVS and CDR2 FQNEAQ. CDR3 in amino acids: CASSLRTGTGTYSNQPQHF. The CDR3 bases are TGTGCCAGCAGCTTACGCACCGGGACAGGGACCTATAGCAATCAGCCCCAGCATTTT. Variable domain in full (rest from reference TRBV7-8 and TRBJ1-5): GAGVSQSPRYKVAKRGQDVALRCDPISGHVSLFWYQQALGQGPEFLTYFQNEAQLDKSGLPSDRFFAERPEGSVSTLKIQRTQQEDSAVYLCASSLRTGTGTYSNQPQHFGDGTRLSIL.